The T cell receptor beta chain under discussion was sequenced for a study of blood T cell repertoires in COVID-19. Assay used: immunoSEQ multiplex PCR; TCRdb lists only in-frame clones, some missing. The repertoire holds 150,000 to 200,000 clones, with about 90% as singletons. The study recruited people aged 18 to 89 years across more than 20 US areas. Participants had their cohort set by participant-reported clinical history. Before being deemed recovered, Cohort 3 donors had two negative PCRs, clearance, or symptom resolution. The V gene's germline CDR1 is SEHNR and CDR2 FQNEAQ (reference sequence). The CDR3 totals 17 residues. Trimming left V 1 base short and J 7 bases short, with 19 bases between.

Source material: PBMCs or T cells enriched from blood (not recorded which). The chain employs TRBV7-9 and TRBJ1-4, with D tentatively TRBD1 (5 bases). The receptor comes from a woman aged 50 to 65 who had recovered from COVID-19. CDR3 loop: CASSLGSQKLGAEKLFF. CDR3 in DNA: TGTGCCAGCAGCTTAGGATCACAGAAGCTTGGGGCTGAAAAACTGTTTTTT.